This passage covers 6 T cell receptor beta chains from one sample sequenced in a study of CD8 T cells in Susac syndrome. After extraction with the RNeasy kit, roughly 0.5 to 1 ug of the RNA was reverse transcribed using random hexamers. TCRdb independently ran MiXCR on the immunoSEQ multiplex PCR reads; one entry per CDR3 protein. The table records under 300,000 distinct CDR3 sequences, 96% of them present only once. The sample taken for sequencing was CD4+ T cells from PBMCs. These receptors were collected from a human donor with Susac syndrome.

This chain uses TRBV11-2 with TRBJ1-1; D gene unclear. V was pared by 3 bases and J by 10 bases, with 18 bases between. CDR1 SGHAT and CDR2 FQNNGV come from the germline V gene. The CDR3 length is 14 residues. The chain's CDR3 is CASSFSILGSGAFF. In nucleotides, the CDR3 is TGTGCCAGCAGCTTTTCCATCTTGGGATCAGGAGCTTTCTTT.

The chain carries TRBV29-1 and TRBJ2-7, with 9 bases lining up with TRBD2. V shed 5 bases, J shed 5 bases, and the junction held 7 bases outside the gene matches. The CDR3 loop spans 13 amino acids. From germline, CDR1 is SQVTM and CDR2 ANQGSEA. CDR3 DNA sequence: TGCAGCGTTAGGGGGCGGGAGGGCAACGAGCAGTACTTC. It is translated as CSVRGREGNEQYF.

V gene TRBV4-1 combines with J gene TRBJ2-3; D uncertain. CDR1 and CDR2 (germline): MGHRA, YSYEKL. The V end was cut by 0 bases, the J end by 2 bases, with 12 bases between. CDR3 length: 16 residues. CDR3 loop: CASSQDLGQNTDTQYF. CDR3 DNA sequence: TGCGCCAGCAGCCAAGATCTAGGCCAGAACACAGATACGCAGTATTTT.

This chain connects TRBV6-5 to TRBJ2-7, with 7 bases aligning to TRBD1. Unmatched junction bases numbered 9, after V lost 6 bases and J lost 1 base. The germline CDR1 and CDR2 sequences are MNHEY and SVGAGI. The CDR3 totals 15 residues. CDR3 coding DNA: TGTGCCAGCAGCCGCCCCGGACAGGATTCCTACGAGCAGTACTTC. Translating it yields CASSRPGQDSYEQYF.

The chain couples TRBV6-1 to TRBJ2-1; TRBD2 might be the D (5 bases). CDR1 MNHNS and CDR2 SASEGT come from the germline V gene. The length of the CDR3 is 18 residues. V was shortened by 5 bases and J by 5 bases, with 25 bases between the two germline ends. CDR3 sequence reads: CASSLRGAEWVVHNEQFF. CDR3 nucleotides: TGTGCCAGCAGTCTCCGGGGTGCCGAGTGGGTGGTACACAATGAGCAGTTCTTC.

This chain connects TRBV5-4 to TRBJ2-2, with D perhaps matching TRBD2 (5 bases). Trimming took off 0 bases at V and 4 bases at J, with 13 bases between the two ends. Germline values: CDR1 SGHNT, CDR2 YYREEE (reference sequence). CDR3 length: 16 residues. CDR3 amino acids: CASSLGPSRSTGELFF. The CDR3, as DNA: TGTGCCAGCAGCTTGGGGCCTAGCAGATCCACCGGGGAGCTGTTTTTT.